This paragraph reports one TCR beta chain. V shed 0 bases, J shed 3 bases, and the junction held 11 bases outside the gene matches. CDR3 length: 17 amino acids. The V gene's germline CDR1 is SGHNT and CDR2 YYREEE (reference sequence). The record originates from a study of blood T cell repertoires in COVID-19. Original data processing: Estimated nucleated cell counts came from reference gene primer amplification. Produced via immunoSEQ multiplex PCR; TCRdb's table is partial and in-frame only. The V and J calls and the clone size are those of that table, but D and trimming were determined from the DNA. The table has a few hundred thousand clones, about 87% seen once.

The rearrangement joins TRBV5-4 to TRBJ2-7; 8 nucleotides align to TRBD2. This TCR was sampled from a woman in her thirties or forties with acute COVID-19. Sequences were obtained from PBMCs or T cells enriched from blood (not recorded which). CDR3 nucleotide sequence: TGTGCCAGCAGCTTGGATCTAGCGGGTTACCCAAACTACGAGCAGTACTTC. Its protein is CASSLDLAGYPNYEQYF.